Below are 13 T cell receptor beta chains sequenced from a single sample in a study of blood T cell repertoires in COVID-19. Data came from immunoSEQ multiplex PCR; TCRdb stores just in-frame clones and leaves some out. The sample records under 300,000 clones, roughly three quarters being singletons. Input material: peripheral blood. The receptors here all came from a woman in her 40s with active or convalescent COVID-19.

The V call is TRBV3-1 (or the pseudogene TRBV3-2), the J call TRBJ1-6; D is unclear. V shed 1 base and J shed 10 bases, with 11 bases lying between them. The germline V gene encodes CDR1 LGHDT and CDR2 YNNKEL (reference sequence). There are 14 residues in the CDR3. The chain's CDR3 is CASSQVSGQSPLHF. As DNA, the CDR3 is TGTGCCAGCAGCCAAGTAAGCGGTCAGTCACCCCTCCACTTT.

This clone has a handful of counts. The gene calls are TRBV15 and TRBJ2-7, with 9 bases identical to TRBD2. V lost 1 base, J lost 6 bases, and 10 bases stayed unmatched. Germline-derived CDR1 and CDR2 are LNHNV and YYDKDF (reference sequence). This CDR3 comprises 16 residues. DNA for the CDR3: TGTGCCACCAGCAGAGCGGCGGGGGGGCCCCTCTCCGAGCAGTACTTC. Amino acids: CATSRAAGGPLSEQYF.

Written as DNA, the CDR3 is TGTGCCAGCAGCCCTGAGATACAGGGGGCGAACTATGGCTACACCTTC. This sequence encodes CASSPEIQGANYGYTF. The rearrangement uses TRBV5-6 and TRBJ1-2, with 9 bases identical to TRBD1. The CDR3 covers 16 residues. The J segment lost 2 bases and the V segment lost 4 bases, leaving 9 bases of the junction unmatched. CDR1 SGHDT and CDR2 YYEEEE come from the germline V gene.

The V and J genes are TRBV5-8 and TRBJ1-2; D is uncertain. The CDR3 length is 15 residues. Between the trimmed V and J ends, which lost 4 bases and 8 bases, there was a span of 21 bases. Germline loops: CDR1 SGHTS, CDR2 YDEGEE. In nucleotides, the CDR3 is TGTGCCAGCAGCCCCCTCCGAGGGCCCCCGTCCGGCTACACCTTC. This encodes CASSPLRGPPSGYTF.

The chain recombines TRBV4-2 with TRBJ2-1; 11 bases map to TRBD2. V shed 3 bases, J shed 7 bases, and the junction held 17 bases outside the gene matches. The CDR3 spans 19 residues. Germline V gene data show CDR1 as LGHNA and CDR2 as YNFKEQ. CDR3 sequence reads: CASSHPFTSGGEGLNEQFF. CDR3 coding DNA: TGTGCCAGCAGCCACCCGTTCACTAGCGGGGGCGAGGGGCTGAATGAGCAGTTCTTC.

The rearrangement joins TRBV28 to TRBJ1-5, with 7 bases identical to TRBD1. The germline V gene encodes CDR1 MDHEN and CDR2 SYDVKM. The CDR3 has 19 residues. Unmatched junction bases numbered 18, after V lost 3 bases and J lost 4 bases. The CDR3 reads CASSFESGGRSSFNQPQHF. CDR3 sequence (DNA): TGTGCCAGCAGTTTTGAATCAGGGGGGAGATCGTCGTTTAATCAGCCCCAGCATTTT.

The CDR3 loop is CASSRATGSETQYF. In nucleotides, the CDR3 is TGTGCCAGTAGTAGGGCGACAGGGTCCGAGACCCAGTACTTC. The chain links TRBV19 to TRBJ2-5, with 7 bases aligning to TRBD1. The junction had 7 bases not matched to a gene; V was cut back by 4 bases and J by 5 bases. The CDR3 is 14 residues long. Per the germline V gene, CDR1 is LNHDA and CDR2 is SQIVND (reference sequence). The full variable domain, with the rest looked up from reference TRBV19 and TRBJ2-5, is DGGITQSPKYLFRKEGQNVTLSCEQNLNHDAMYWYRQDPGQGLRLIYYSQIVNDFQKGDIAEGYSVSREKKESFPLTVTSAQKNPTAFYLCASSRATGSETQYFGPGTRLLVL.

The chain links TRBV6-1 to TRBJ1-1, with TRBD1 as a possible D gene (6 bases). The CDR3 extends over 17 amino acids. The germline gives CDR1 MNHNS, CDR2 SASEGT. V lost 3 bases and J 1 base, leaving 18 bases between the germline ends. The CDR3 reads CASSDSGTTPGNTEAFF. As DNA, the CDR3 is TGTGCCAGCAGTGATTCCGGGACAACCCCAGGGAACACTGAAGCTTTCTTT.

The J gene is TRBJ1-3, the V gene TRBV19; D is possibly TRBD1 (6 bases). Germline CDR1 LNHDA, CDR2 SQIVND (reference sequence). The CDR3 consists of 16 residues. Trimming took off 5 bases at V and 1 base at J, with 15 bases between the two ends. The CDR3 DNA is TGTGCCAGTAGTTTGGGGGCCGGGGCGTCTGGAAACACCATATATTTT. Translation: CASSLGAGASGNTIYF.

This sequence joins TRBV30 and TRBJ2-7; 7 bases agree with TRBD2. Germline CDR1 is GTSNPN and CDR2 is SVGIG (reference sequence). V was pared by 5 bases and J by 5 bases, with 6 bases of the junction left unmatched. This CDR3 comprises 12 residues. The CDR3 DNA is TGTGCCTGGGTGGGAGGGTTCCACGAGCAGTACTTC. It yields the protein CAWVGGFHEQYF.

This chain connects TRBV19 to TRBJ2-1, with D possibly TRBD2 on 5 matching bases. Trimming stripped 3 bases from V and 12 bases from J, with 15 bases between. CDR1 is LNHDA and CDR2 is SQIVND in the germline V gene (reference sequence). This CDR3 has 13 amino acids. CDR3 loop: CASSIELDRGQFF. CDR3 nucleotides: TGTGCCAGTAGTATCGAGCTCGACCGGGGGCAGTTCTTC.

This clone was recorded a few times. The chain couples TRBV6-2 or TRBV6-3 to TRBJ1-1; D gene unclear. Germline CDR1 is MNHEY and CDR2 is SVGEGT. Trimming pared 5 bases from V and 2 bases from J, leaving 15 bases between. The CDR3 totals 15 residues. CDR3 DNA sequence: TGTGCCAGCAGTACGGAGGGTAAGGGAAACACTGAAGCTTTCTTT. Translating gives CASSTEGKGNTEAFF.

This clone was counted a few times. V is TRBV10-1 and J is TRBJ2-1, with D perhaps TRBD2 (6 bases). Looked up from germline, CDR1 is WNHNN and CDR2 is SYGVQD (reference sequence). The CDR3 runs 15 residues. The V end lost 2 bases, the J end lost 6 bases, and 14 bases lay between the germline ends. The CDR3 loop is CASSESASAPNEQFF. CDR3 DNA: TGCGCCAGCAGTGAGAGCGCTAGCGCCCCCAATGAGCAGTTCTTC.